One sample yielded the 21 T cell receptor beta chains listed below, sequenced in a study of blood T cell repertoires in COVID-19. TCRdb's copy holds only in-frame clones and misses some; the assay was immunoSEQ multiplex PCR. The table has more than 95,000 clones, more than 75% seen once. Sequencing input: peripheral blood. These receptors were obtained from a man in his sixties with acute or convalescent COVID-19.

This clone has only a few counts. This rearrangement joins TRBV5-1 to TRBJ1-3; maybe TRBD1 (6 bases). Germline V gene sequence: CDR1 SGHRS, CDR2 YFSETQ. The CDR3 runs to 16 residues. V was clipped by 4 bases and J by 0 bases, with 14 bases between them. The CDR3 DNA reads TGCGCCAGCAGCACCACCACAGGGCCCTCTGGAAACACCATATATTTT. As protein: CASSTTTGPSGNTIYF.

The V call is TRBV10-1, the J call TRBJ2-2, with 12 bases fitting TRBD2. CDR3 length: 17 amino acids. Trimming removed 1 base from V and 0 bases from J; junction bases left unmatched: 0. Per the germline V gene, CDR1 is WNHNN and CDR2 is SYGVQD (reference sequence). The CDR3 here is CASSEWTSGTNTGELFF. CDR3 nucleotide sequence: TGCGCCAGCAGTGAGTGGACTAGCGGGACGAACACCGGGGAGCTGTTTTTT.

The chain is built from TRBV30 and TRBJ2-3; D might be TRBD1 (5 bases). This CDR3 is 15 amino acids long. V shed 4 bases and J shed 2 bases, with 16 bases lying between them. The germline V gene has CDR1 GTSNPN and CDR2 SVGIG (reference sequence). The CDR3 coding sequence is TGTGCCTGGAATAGTGGGTGGGGCTCCACAGATACGCAGTATTTT. It specifies CAWNSGWGSTDTQYF.

In this sample, this clone turned up once. The chain joins TRBV27 to TRBJ2-1, with D perhaps matching TRBD2 (5 bases). From germline, CDR1 is MNHEY and CDR2 SMNVEV (reference sequence). The CDR3 consists of 15 residues. V lost 7 bases and J lost 3, with 16 bases in between. The CDR3 spells CASTPSGGNYNEQFF. In nucleotides, the CDR3 is TGTGCCAGCACCCCCAGCGGAGGCAACTACAATGAGCAGTTCTTC.

The chain couples TRBV7-6 to TRBJ1-1; maybe TRBD1 (5 bases). CDR1 is SGHVS and CDR2 is FNYEAQ in the germline V gene. There are 16 residues in the CDR3. V was trimmed by 4 bases and J by 6 bases, leaving 21 bases between them. Here the CDR3 DNA reads TGTGCCAGCAGCTCGATCAGCGGGGGACGAACTTCTGAAGCTTTCTTT. It yields the protein CASSSISGGRTSEAFF.

The chain has TRBV5-1 and TRBJ2-6, with 9 bases fitting TRBD1. The CDR3 spans 15 residues. The ends lost 4 bases at V and 5 bases at J; junction bases unmatched: 4. Germline CDR1 is SGHRS and CDR2 is YFSETQ. The CDR3 spells CASSRGTGRANVLTF. The CDR3 DNA reads TGCGCCAGCAGCCGAGGGACAGGGCGGGCCAACGTCCTGACTTTC.

The chain uses TRBV5-1 and TRBJ2-7; D is possibly TRBD1 (7 bases). CDR3 size: 14 residues. Trimming stripped 1 base from V and 2 bases from J, with 10 bases between. Germline V gives CDR1 SGHRS, CDR2 YFSETQ. The CDR3 DNA reads TGCGCCAGCAGCTTGCAGGGGGGCACCTACGAGCAGTACGTC. This sequence encodes CASSLQGGTYEQYV.

The chain recombines TRBV2 with TRBJ2-7, with 11 bases that match TRBD1. Trimming removed 4 bases from V and 3 bases from J; junction bases left unmatched: 2. From germline, CDR1 is SNHLY and CDR2 FYNNEI. CDR3 length equals 14 residues. CDR3 bases: TGTGCCAGCAGTGTGGGACAGGGGGACTACGAGCAGTACTTC. Its translation is CASSVGQGDYEQYF.

Details on this clone: Other DNA sequences from this sample encode an identical CDR3 as well. The chain couples TRBV6-2 or TRBV6-3 to TRBJ2-7; maybe TRBD2 (6 bases). Trimming removed 4 bases from V and 0 bases from J, with 7 bases in between. This CDR3 has 13 residues. The germline V gene has CDR1 MNHEY and CDR2 SVGEGT. The CDR3 region is CASSWDSSYEQYV. DNA of the CDR3: TGTGCCAGCAGTTGGGACTCCTCCTACGAGCAGTACGTC.

This chain joins TRBV6-5 and TRBJ2-5; TRBD1 matches 7 bases. This CDR3 spans 14 amino acids. V shed 8 bases, J shed 4 bases, and the junction held 10 bases outside the gene matches. Germline V gene sequence: CDR1 MNHEY, CDR2 SVGAGI. CDR3 nucleotides: TGTGCCAGCGGGAAGGGGGCGTGGGGAGAGACCCAGTACTTC. Translating it yields CASGKGAWGETQYF.

This clone was counted between two and nine times. The CDR3 nucleotides read TGTGCCAGCAGCAGAACCGACAGGGGGTTTACTGAAGCTTTCTTT. As protein: CASSRTDRGFTEAFF. The V call is TRBV7-9, the J call TRBJ1-1, with 9 positions matching TRBD1. Trimming cost V 5 bases and J 5 bases; bases outside gene matches: 9. This CDR3 is built from 15 residues. CDR1 and CDR2 from the germline V gene are SEHNR and FQNEAQ (reference sequence). Supplemented by reference TRBV7-9 and TRBJ1-1, the full variable domain reads DTGVSQNPRHKITKRGQNVTFRCDPISEHNRLYWYRQTLGQGPEFLTYFQNEAQLEKSRLLSDRFSAERPKGSFSTLEIQRTEQGDSAMYLCASSRTDRGFTEAFFGQGTRLTVV.

The V call is TRBV6-1, the J call TRBJ2-5; no definite D call. Germline V gene lookup returns CDR1 MNHNS and CDR2 SASEGT. Trimming took 3 bases from V and 4 from J, leaving 9 bases between them. The CDR3 has 13 amino acids. CDR3 nucleotides: TGTGCCAGCAGTGATAGCCAGCTAGAGACCCAGTACTTC. This encodes CASSDSQLETQYF.

The V gene is TRBV27, the J gene TRBJ2-3, with 14 positions matching TRBD2. The CDR3 totals 17 residues. Germline trimming cut 5 bases from V and 4 bases from J; bases unmatched to any gene: 8. Germline CDR1 MNHEY, CDR2 SMNVEV (reference sequence). This chain's CDR3 is CASSASGLAGVSDTQYF. In DNA form, the CDR3 reads TGTGCCAGCAGTGCCTCGGGACTAGCGGGAGTCTCAGATACGCAGTATTTT.

CDR3 sequence (DNA): TGTGCCAGCAGCACCCCTAGCGGACAAGAGACCCAGTACTTC. Its translation is CASSTPSGQETQYF. The chain links TRBV5-6 to TRBJ2-5; TRBD2 aligns across 7 bases. CDR1 and CDR2 from the germline V gene are SGHDT and YYEEEE. This CDR3 region has 14 residues. The J segment lost 2 bases and the V segment lost 4 bases, leaving 5 bases of the junction unmatched.

The rearrangement joins TRBV6-1 to TRBJ2-1; D possibly corresponds to TRBD1 (6 bases). CDR1 MNHNS and CDR2 SASEGT come from the germline V gene. V lost 5 bases, J lost 6 bases, and 17 bases lay in between. The CDR3 has 15 residues. The CDR3 DNA reads TGTGCCAGCAGTACGGGATTAGGGGGTTTCAATGAGCAGTTCTTC. Its translation is CASSTGLGGFNEQFF.

The rearrangement uses TRBV10-3 and TRBJ2-3; 11 nucleotides agree with TRBD2. Germline CDR1 reads ENHRY; CDR2 reads SYGVKD. Trimming at V came to 8 bases and at J to 0 bases, leaving 1 base not matched to a gene. The CDR3 consists of 14 residues. The CDR3 bases are TGTGCCATCTCTAGCGGGAGGAGCACAGATACGCAGTATTTT. This sequence encodes CAISSGRSTDTQYF.

The V call is TRBV21-1, the J call TRBJ2-6; TRBD2, the table's D call, was not compared with the DNA. TRBV21-1 is described as a pseudogene. The CDR3 spans 16 residues. The CDR3 protein is CASSPPSGQPGPVLTF. The CDR3 DNA follows: TGTGCCAGCAGCCCCCCTAGCGGACAGCCCGGCCCCGTCCTGACTTTC.

This sequence joins TRBV6-6 and TRBJ1-3; possibly TRBD1 for D (5 bases). Looked up from germline, CDR1 is MNHNY and CDR2 is SVGAGI (reference sequence). V dropped 2 bases and J dropped 0 bases, with 11 bases sitting between them. The CDR3 runs 16 residues. The CDR3: CASSYKGQSSGNTIYF. As DNA, the CDR3 is TGTGCCAGCAGTTACAAGGGGCAGAGCTCTGGAAACACCATATATTTT.

The chain combines TRBV11-3 with TRBJ2-3; possibly TRBD2 for D (5 bases). The germline gives CDR1 SGHNT, CDR2 YENEEA. This CDR3 spans 14 amino acids. V gave up 5 bases and J gave up 0 bases, with 9 bases separating them. The CDR3 sequence: CASSQRTSTDTQYF. The CDR3 DNA follows: TGTGCCAGCAGCCAACGGACTAGCACAGATACGCAGTATTTT. Supplemented by reference TRBV11-3 and TRBJ2-3, the full variable domain reads EAGVVQSPRYKIIEKKQPVAFWCNPISGHNTLYWYLQNLGQGPELLIRYENEEAVDDSQLPKDRFSAERLKGVDSTLKIQPAELGDSAVYLCASSQRTSTDTQYFGPGTRLTVL.

CDR3 nucleotide sequence: TGTGCCAGCAAACAGCTCGATAAAAGGGAAAAACTGTTTTTT. Its translation is CASKQLDKREKLFF. V and J are TRBV28 and TRBJ1-4; D is uncertain. Deletions cut 7 bases from V and 8 bases from J, with 17 bases between. The germline V gene encodes CDR1 MDHEN and CDR2 SYDVKM. This CDR3 spans 14 amino acids.

The chain uses TRBV24-1 and TRBJ2-7; 8 nucleotides agree with TRBD2. CDR3 size: 17 residues. The trim removed 3 bases at V and 3 bases at J, leaving 12 bases unmatched. Germline V CDR1 and CDR2: KGHDR, SFDVKD. The CDR3 here is CATSDPGVAGGLYEQYF. The CDR3 DNA reads as TGTGCCACCAGTGATCCGGGGGTGGCGGGAGGCCTCTACGAGCAGTACTTC.